The 27 T cell receptor beta chains in this list originate from one sample, sequenced in a study of cytomegalovirus exposure and HLA in healthy donors. Repertoires were generated with immunoSEQ multiplex PCR, while TCRdb's copy carries only in-frame clones and drops some. The sample records about 250,000 clones, about 88% being singletons. Sample: PBMCs. The receptors derive from a man between 18 and 29 years old in good health and CMV-seropositive.

V gene TRBV28 combines with J gene TRBJ2-2; 11 bases are shared with TRBD2. CDR1 is MDHEN and CDR2 is SYDVKM in the germline V gene. Losses at the gene ends were 8 bases for V and 5 bases for J; bases not matched to a gene: 4. This CDR3 has 14 amino acids. The CDR3 sequence: CASSLAGVTGELFF. CDR3 coding DNA: TGTGCCAGCTCACTAGCGGGAGTTACCGGGGAGCTGTTTTTT.

The chain's CDR3 is CASSDLGLSNEQFF. The CDR3 region has the DNA TGTGCCAGCAGCGACCTGGGACTATCCAATGAGCAGTTCTTC. The chain employs TRBV6-6 and TRBJ2-1, with 7 bases identical to TRBD2. Germline CDR1 is MNHNY and CDR2 is SVGAGI (reference sequence). V dropped 6 bases and J dropped 6; count of bases not matched to a gene: 8. The CDR3 has 14 amino acids.

The gene calls are TRBV10-3 and TRBJ2-1, with a tentative D call TRBD1 (6 bases). The ends were cut back, 0 bases at V and 7 bases at J, with 10 bases in the middle. CDR1 and CDR2 (germline): ENHRY, SYGVKD. There are 14 residues in the CDR3. CDR3 in DNA: TGTGCCATCAGTGAGTCGAACAGGGCAAATGAGCAGTTCTTC. It yields the protein CAISESNRANEQFF.

The chain is built from TRBV7-9 and TRBJ2-7; D is unresolved. This CDR3 has 13 amino acids. V lost 3 bases to trimming and J lost 1 base, with 7 bases between them. Germline CDR1 and CDR2: SEHNR and FQNEAQ (reference sequence). CDR3 bases: TGTGCCAGCAGCTTGCGTAATTCCTACGAGCAGTACTTC. This sequence encodes CASSLRNSYEQYF.

The chain has TRBV29-1 and TRBJ2-2; D might be TRBD1 or TRBD2, each matching 5 bases. The CDR3 has 13 amino acids. Germline V gives CDR1 SQVTM, CDR2 ANQGSEA. V gave up 5 bases and J gave up 1 base, with 8 bases separating them. The CDR3 DNA sequence: TGCAGCGTTTGGGGGAAGAACACCGGGGAGCTGTTTTTT. Its protein is CSVWGKNTGELFF.

This chain uses TRBV9 with TRBJ2-7; 9 nucleotides match TRBD2. Germline values: CDR1 SGDLS, CDR2 YYNGEE. The CDR3 runs to 14 residues. The V gene end was trimmed by 3 bases and the J gene end by 5 bases; junction bases not matched to a gene: 6. The DNA for the CDR3 is TGTGCCAGCAGCGATGGACTAGCGAACGACGAGCAGTACTTC. It codes for CASSDGLANDEQYF.

In this sample, this clone turned up a few times. The rearrangement links TRBV19 to TRBJ2-2, with a weak D call TRBD2 (5 bases). This CDR3 is 12 amino acids long. CDR1 and CDR2 (germline): LNHDA, SQIVND (reference sequence). V shed 3 bases and J shed 7 bases, with 6 bases lying between them. This CDR3 is CASSMEDGELFF. The CDR3 DNA sequence: TGTGCCAGTAGTATGGAGGACGGGGAGCTGTTTTTT.

V usage is TRBV5-1 and J usage is TRBJ1-5, with unresolved D. Germline V gene sequence: CDR1 SGHRS, CDR2 YFSETQ. Trimming removed 4 bases from V and 0 bases from J, with 8 bases in between. The CDR3 runs 14 residues. The CDR3 protein is CASSDPNSNQPQHF. The CDR3 DNA reads TGCGCCAGCAGCGACCCGAATAGCAATCAGCCCCAGCATTTT.

The V gene is TRBV27, the J gene TRBJ2-5; D remains unclear. This CDR3 has 12 residues. CDR1 is MNHEY and CDR2 is SMNVEV in the germline V gene (reference sequence). V lost 5 bases and J 0 bases, leaving 4 bases between the germline ends. The CDR3 sequence is CASSPDQETQYF. CDR3 nucleotides: TGTGCCAGCAGTCCCGACCAAGAGACCCAGTACTTC.

The gene calls are TRBV15 and TRBJ2-7; TRBD1 or TRBD2 may be the D gene (5 bases each). The length of the CDR3 is 14 residues. Trimming stripped 5 bases from V and 1 base from J, with 12 bases between. The germline V gene has CDR1 LNHNV and CDR2 YYDKDF (reference sequence). The CDR3, as DNA: TGTGCCACCAGCCCTCGCGAGGGGTCCTACGAGCAGTACTTC. This gives the protein CATSPREGSYEQYF. The full variable domain, rest sourced from reference TRBV15 and TRBJ2-7, is DAMVIQNPRYQVTQFGKPVTLSCSQTLNHNVMYWYQQKSSQAPKLLFHYYDKDFNNEADTPDNFQSRRPNTSFCFLDIRSPGLGDTAMYLCATSPREGSYEQYFGPGTRLTVT.

Only a few counts were recorded for this clone. V and J are TRBV6-5 and TRBJ1-5; possible D gene TRBD1, 5 bases. The length of the CDR3 is 13 residues. Germline V gene data show CDR1 as MNHEY and CDR2 as SVGAGI. With 6 bases removed from V and 2 bases from J, the gap between germline ends came to 8 bases. DNA for the CDR3: TGTGCCAGCAGCCCCAGGGGCAATCAGCCCCAGCATTTT. Its protein is CASSPRGNQPQHF.

J is TRBJ2-3 and V is TRBV6-1; D is unclear. The CDR3 covers 14 residues. V was shortened by 5 bases and J by 0 bases, with 9 bases between the two germline ends. Germline V gene data show CDR1 as MNHNS and CDR2 as SASEGT. The CDR3 coding sequence is TGTGCCAGCAGTAGGACGTTCAGCACAGATACGCAGTATTTT. As protein: CASSRTFSTDTQYF.

The rearrangement uses TRBV9 and TRBJ1-1, with D perhaps matching TRBD1 (5 bases). The CDR3 is 15 residues long. Germline CDR1 and CDR2: SGDLS and YYNGEE. Trimming took off 0 bases at V and 5 bases at J, with 14 bases between the two ends. This CDR3 reads CASSVEGREGTEAFF. The CDR3 coding sequence is TGTGCCAGCAGCGTAGAGGGCAGGGAGGGGACTGAAGCTTTCTTT.

The chain links TRBV6-5 to TRBJ2-7; D possibly matches TRBD1 or TRBD2 (5 bases each). The CDR3 length is 14 residues. Trimming left V 8 bases short and J 2 bases short, with 16 bases between. The germline V gene encodes CDR1 MNHEY and CDR2 SVGAGI. CDR3 region: CASLKSGRPYEQYF. CDR3 nucleotides: TGTGCCAGCCTTAAGTCGGGGCGCCCCTACGAGCAGTACTTC.

This clone occurred once. The chain has TRBV11-3 and TRBJ2-5, with 7 bases that match TRBD2. CDR3 length equals 14 residues. The V gene end was trimmed by 5 bases and the J gene end by 2 bases; junction bases not matched to a gene: 5. Germline loops: CDR1 SGHNT, CDR2 YENEEA. CDR3 DNA sequence: TGTGCCAGCAGCCCAGCGGGATTGCAAGAGACCCAGTACTTC. Protein: CASSPAGLQETQYF.

This clone has a handful of counts. This chain connects TRBV29-1 to TRBJ2-3, with D possibly TRBD1 on 5 matching bases. The germline CDR1 and CDR2 sequences are SQVTM and ANQGSEA. Trimming cost V 7 bases and J 5 bases, with 13 bases left between them. The length of the CDR3 is 12 residues. CDR3 sequence: CSAERGEDTQYF. The CDR3 bases are TGCAGCGCCGAAAGGGGTGAAGATACGCAGTATTTT.

V usage is TRBV27 and J usage is TRBJ1-2; 10 bases are shared with TRBD1. CDR1 is MNHEY, CDR2 SMNVEV, per germline (reference sequence). The CDR3 totals 15 residues. V gave up 2 bases and J gave up 0 bases; unmatched junction bases: 0. In DNA form, the CDR3 reads TGTGCCAGCAGTTTAGGGACAGGGGCTAACTATGGCTACACCTTC. Encoded protein: CASSLGTGANYGYTF.

This clone showed up just a few times. The chain joins TRBV7-2 to TRBJ2-7; no reliable D call. The CDR3 has 14 residues. Germline CDR1 is SGHTA and CDR2 is FQGNSA. V was cut by 1 base and J by 4 bases, with 11 bases left in between. The CDR3: CASSLVSASYEQYF. The DNA of the CDR3 is TGTGCCAGCAGCTTAGTCTCAGCTAGTTACGAGCAGTACTTC.

The chain carries TRBV20-1 and TRBJ1-5; TRBD1 is a possible D gene (5 bases). The CDR3 extends over 11 amino acids. V dropped 3 bases and J dropped 11 bases, with 11 bases sitting between them. Germline CDR1 reads DFQATT; CDR2 reads SNEGSKA (reference sequence). The CDR3 DNA reads TGCAGTGCTAGTCGTGGGGGGACCCAGCATTTT. This gives the protein CSASRGGTQHF.

This chain links TRBV4-1 with TRBJ1-5, with 8 bases that match TRBD1. This CDR3 is 16 amino acids long. The V gene's germline CDR1 is MGHRA and CDR2 YSYEKL. J was trimmed by 6 bases and V by 1 base; bases with no gene match: 8. The CDR3 nucleotides are TGCGCCAGCAGCCAAGTCTGGGCACAGGGGGTTCAGCCCCAGCATTTT. Translation: CASSQVWAQGVQPQHF.

The V and J genes are TRBV7-2 and TRBJ1-2; D not certain. The V end was cut by 5 bases, the J end by 4 bases, with 14 bases between. CDR1 and CDR2 (germline): SGHTA, FQGNSA. CDR3 length: 14 residues. The CDR3 region is CASSPRWAPYGYTF. The CDR3 DNA reads as TGTGCCAGCAGCCCCCGTTGGGCTCCCTATGGCTACACCTTC.

In this sample, this clone turned up a few times. The chain carries TRBV4-3 and TRBJ2-7, with 9 bases matching TRBD1. Germline lookup yields CDR1 LGHNA and CDR2 YSLEER. V lost 0 bases to trimming and J lost 1 base; unmatched junction nucleotides: 10. CDR3 length: 18 residues. The CDR3, as DNA: TGCGCCAGCAGCCAAGAGTTTTCGACAGGGGGGTTATCCTACGAGCAGTACTTC. Residues: CASSQEFSTGGLSYEQYF.

This clone has only a few counts. The J gene is TRBJ2-2, the V gene TRBV5-4; D perhaps matches TRBD1 (6 bases). Per the germline V gene, CDR1 is SGHNT and CDR2 is YYREEE (reference sequence). This CDR3 contains 17 residues. The V gene lost 5 bases and the J gene lost 4 bases, with 21 bases spanning the gap. In DNA form, the CDR3 reads TGTGCCAGCAGTTCCGGGACAATTCGTTCGGGCACCGGGGAGCTGTTTTTT. Protein product: CASSSGTIRSGTGELFF.

V gene TRBV10-3 combines with J gene TRBJ2-2; 10 bases map to TRBD2. Trimming cost V 8 bases and J 6 bases; bases outside gene matches: 12. The CDR3 consists of 16 residues. The germline CDR1 and CDR2 sequences are ENHRY and SYGVKD. CDR3 sequence (DNA): TGTGCCATCGCCGGGGTGATAGCGGGAGGATCCGGGGAGCTGTTTTTT. Residues: CAIAGVIAGGSGELFF.

The CDR3 region is CASSPSTEAFF. The CDR3 nucleotides read TGTGCCAGCAGTCCGTCCACTGAAGCTTTCTTT. The chain carries TRBV6-6 and TRBJ1-1; no clear D gene. Trimming took 5 bases from V and 4 from J, leaving 5 bases between them. Germline lookup yields CDR1 MNHNY and CDR2 SVGAGI (reference sequence). The CDR3 length is 11 residues.

The V and J genes are TRBV5-1 and TRBJ2-7; TRBD2 aligns across 8 bases. Germline values: CDR1 SGHRS, CDR2 YFSETQ. V lost 0 bases, J lost 3 bases, and 5 bases stayed unmatched. This CDR3 contains 15 residues. Here the CDR3 DNA reads TGCGCCAGCAGCTTGGAGGGACTAGAAAACTACGAGCAGTACTTC. This translates into CASSLEGLENYEQYF.

This clone turned up a few times. This chain joins TRBV30 and TRBJ1-5; 9 nucleotides match TRBD1. Trimming removed 3 bases from V and 5 bases from J; junction bases left unmatched: 8. CDR1 GTSNPN and CDR2 SVGIG come from the germline V gene (reference sequence). The length of the CDR3 is 15 residues. The CDR3 coding sequence is TGTGCCTGGAGCGGCCGGACAGGGGATCATCAGCCCCAGCATTTT. Translation gives CAWSGRTGDHQPQHF.